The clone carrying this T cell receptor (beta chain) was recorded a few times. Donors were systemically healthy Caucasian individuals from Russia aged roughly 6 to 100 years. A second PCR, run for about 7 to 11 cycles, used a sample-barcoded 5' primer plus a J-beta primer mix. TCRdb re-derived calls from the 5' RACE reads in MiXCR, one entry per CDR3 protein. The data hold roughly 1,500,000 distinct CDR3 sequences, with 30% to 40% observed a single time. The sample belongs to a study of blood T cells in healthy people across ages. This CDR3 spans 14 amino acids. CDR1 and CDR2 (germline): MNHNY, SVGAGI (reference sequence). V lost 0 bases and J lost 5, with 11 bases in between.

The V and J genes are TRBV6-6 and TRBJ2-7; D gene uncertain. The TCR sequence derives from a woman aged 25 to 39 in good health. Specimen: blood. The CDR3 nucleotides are TGTGCCAGCAGTTACTCGATGGTGGCCAACGAGCAGTACTTC. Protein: CASSYSMVANEQYF.